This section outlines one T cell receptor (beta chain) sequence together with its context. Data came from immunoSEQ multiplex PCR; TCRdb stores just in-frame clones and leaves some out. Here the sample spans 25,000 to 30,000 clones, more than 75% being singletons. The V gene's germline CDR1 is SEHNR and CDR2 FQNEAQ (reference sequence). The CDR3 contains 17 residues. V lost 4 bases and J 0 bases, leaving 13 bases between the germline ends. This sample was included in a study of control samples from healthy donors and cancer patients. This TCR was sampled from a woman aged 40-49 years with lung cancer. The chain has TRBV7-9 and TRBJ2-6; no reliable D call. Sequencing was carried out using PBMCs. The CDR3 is CASSSRISFSGANVLTF. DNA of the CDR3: TGTGCCAGCAGCTCGCGGATCTCCTTCTCTGGGGCCAACGTCCTGACTTTC.